Each of the 21 T cell receptor beta chains below was sequenced from the same sample in a study of lymphopenia after photon versus proton radiotherapy. Method: immunoSEQ multiplex PCR; TCRdb's copy keeps in-frame clones and lacks some. The sample carries around 29,000 clones, just under 90% recorded once. Sequencing used peripheral blood, obtained from a patient treated with proton-based radiotherapy. These receptors were collected from a woman between 55 and 75 years old with cholangiocarcinoma. Some clones in this sample may be carry-over from other donors' samples.

This sequence joins TRBV4-1 and TRBJ1-2, with 12 bases identical to TRBD1. The V gene end was trimmed by 0 bases and the J gene end by 7 bases; junction bases not matched to a gene: 9. CDR3 length: 17 amino acids. Germline CDR1 and CDR2: MGHRA and YSYEKL. Here the CDR3 reads CASSQDYLRDRGLGYTF. The CDR3 nucleotides read TGCGCCAGCAGCCAAGATTACCTCCGGGACAGGGGGCTTGGCTACACCTTC.

This chain joins TRBV4-1 and TRBJ2-3, with TRBD1 matching 10 bases. V dropped 6 bases and J dropped 14; count of bases not matched to a gene: 8. The CDR3 length is 12 residues. Germline V gene data show CDR1 as MGHRA and CDR2 as YSYEKL. The CDR3 spells CASRPGTGVLYF. CDR3 sequence (DNA): TGCGCCAGCAGACCCGGGACAGGGGTTTTGTATTTT.

The chain combines TRBV5-1 with TRBJ2-4; the D gene is possibly TRBD1 (5 bases). The CDR3 has 16 amino acids. V dropped 2 bases and J dropped 1 base, with 13 bases sitting between them. The germline gives CDR1 SGHRS, CDR2 YFSETQ. The CDR3 DNA reads TGCGCCAGCAGCTTTCAATTATCAGGGGCCAAAAACATTCAGTACTTC. As protein: CASSFQLSGAKNIQYF.

J is TRBJ2-4 and V is TRBV27; 8 bases map to TRBD1. This CDR3 contains 18 residues. Germline V gene data show CDR1 as MNHEY and CDR2 as SMNVEV (reference sequence). The junction had 15 bases not matched to a gene; V was cut back by 6 bases and J by 2 bases. The DNA of the CDR3 is TGTGCCAGCAGCCCGGACAGGGCAGGGGGGAGAACCAAAAACATTCAGTACTTC. Its translation: CASSPDRAGGRTKNIQYF.

The rearrangement joins TRBV2 to TRBJ2-7, with D possibly being TRBD2 (5 bases). The CDR3 runs to 12 residues. The germline V gene has CDR1 SNHLY and CDR2 FYNNEI. The V gene lost 5 bases and the J gene lost 2 bases, with 7 bases spanning the gap. The CDR3 DNA reads as TGTGCCAGCAGTAGGGAGACCTACGAGCAGTACTTC. It is translated as CASSRETYEQYF.

The chain recombines TRBV2 with TRBJ1-5; D is perhaps TRBD1 (6 bases). V was cut by 6 bases and J by 1 base, with 16 bases left in between. Germline-derived CDR1 and CDR2 are SNHLY and FYNNEI. The CDR3 length is 16 residues. CDR3 residues: CASRNPSGVSNQPQHF. As DNA, the CDR3 is TGTGCCAGCAGGAATCCCTCAGGGGTGAGCAATCAGCCCCAGCATTTT.

The chain is built from TRBV23-1 and TRBJ1-1; D is unclear. TRBV23-1 is placed among ORFs of uncertain function. The CDR3 sequence is 16 residues long. V lost 4 bases, J lost 1 base, and 16 bases lay in between. The CDR3 bases are TGCGCCAGCAGTCTCCGGATGGGGATTTCGAACACTGAAGCTTTCTTT. Protein product: CASSLRMGISNTEAFF.

This clone was picked up a small number of times. The chain has TRBV9 and TRBJ2-1, with D maybe TRBD2 (6 bases). The CDR3 is 18 residues long. V shed 0 bases and J shed 4 bases, with 20 bases lying between them. Looked up from germline, CDR1 is SGDLS and CDR2 is YYNGEE. CDR3 loop: CASSVVAGRTSRYNEQFF. In nucleotides, the CDR3 is TGTGCCAGCAGCGTAGTGGCGGGAAGAACGTCCCGATACAATGAGCAGTTCTTC.

The CDR3 sequence is CASSFSDIYEQYF. CDR3 DNA sequence: TGCGCCAGCAGCTTTTCAGATATCTACGAGCAGTACTTC. This chain links TRBV5-1 with TRBJ2-5; D ambiguous. The J call may be in error: the DNA end matches TRBJ2-7 better. The CDR3 spans 13 residues. Germline V CDR1 and CDR2: SGHRS, YFSETQ.

The table lists this clone with a few counts. The CDR3 coding sequence is TGTGCCAGCAGCGTAGGTGCAGGGGGGCTTGGAAACACCATATATTTT. Translating it yields CASSVGAGGLGNTIYF. The chain joins TRBV9 to TRBJ1-3; TRBD1 matches at 7 bases. The J segment lost 3 bases and the V segment lost 0 bases, leaving 6 bases of the junction unmatched. Germline assignment: CDR1 SGDLS and CDR2 YYNGEE. This CDR3 is 16 amino acids long.

This chain joins TRBV13 and TRBJ2-1; weak D call: TRBD2 (6 bases). The CDR3 extends over 15 amino acids. The V gene's germline CDR1 is PRHDT and CDR2 FYEKMQ (reference sequence). Trimming pared 0 bases from V and 1 base from J, leaving 7 bases between. The CDR3 DNA follows: TGTGCCAGCAGCTTAGGTCTAGCGTCCTACAATGAGCAGTTCTTC. The encoded protein is CASSLGLASYNEQFF. The full variable domain, its missing parts supplied by reference TRBV13 and TRBJ2-1, is AAGVIQSPRHLIKEKRETATLKCYPIPRHDTVYWYQQGPGQDPQFLISFYEKMQSDKGSIPDRFSAQQFSDYHSELNMSSLELGDSALYFCASSLGLASYNEQFFGPGTRLTVL.

The chain uses TRBV7-2 and TRBJ2-7; D gene unclear. The V gene's germline CDR1 is SGHTA and CDR2 FQGNSA. The V and J ends lost 1 base and 0 bases respectively, with 7 bases between them. There are 14 residues in the CDR3. CDR3 sequence: CASSLDWNSYEQYF. In DNA form, the CDR3 reads TGTGCCAGCAGCTTAGACTGGAACTCCTACGAGCAGTACTTC.

The chain uses TRBV18 and TRBJ2-5, with 8 nucleotides matching TRBD1. The germline V gene encodes CDR1 KGHSH and CDR2 LQKENI. Trimming took 6 bases from V and 4 from J; bases not matched to a gene: 10. The CDR3 has 15 residues. The CDR3 nucleotides are TGTGCCAGCTCCGCTCCGGGACAGGTTCTAGAGACCCAGTACTTC. Residues: CASSAPGQVLETQYF.

The chain is built from TRBV25-1 and TRBJ2-6; 8 bases agree with TRBD1. V gave up 5 bases and J gave up 3 bases; unmatched junction bases: 6. The germline V gene encodes CDR1 MGHDK and CDR2 SYGVNS. The CDR3 is 16 residues long. The DNA of the CDR3 is TGTGCCAGCAGTAGACAGGGGATTGTTGGGGCCAACGTCCTGACTTTC. It codes for CASSRQGIVGANVLTF. The full variable domain, in which reference TRBV25-1 and TRBJ2-6 provide the parts outside the CDR3, is EADIYQTPRYLVIGTGKKITLECSQTMGHDKMYWYQQDPGMELHLIHYSYGVNSTEKGDLSSESTVSRIRTEHFPLTLESARPSHTSQYLCASSRQGIVGANVLTFGAGSRLTVL.

V gene TRBV4-1 combines with J gene TRBJ2-1; D might be TRBD1 (7 bases). Deletions cut 3 bases from V and 3 bases from J, with 15 bases between. CDR1 and CDR2 from the germline V gene are MGHRA and YSYEKL. The CDR3 extends over 16 amino acids. The CDR3 is CASSHRGTANYNEQFF. The CDR3 coding sequence is TGCGCCAGCAGCCACCGCGGGACAGCTAACTACAATGAGCAGTTCTTC.

The V and J genes are TRBV27 and TRBJ2-7; TRBD1 might be the D (5 bases). This CDR3 has 14 residues. Germline assignment: CDR1 MNHEY and CDR2 SMNVEV (reference sequence). V was trimmed by 3 bases and J by 7 bases, leaving 16 bases between them. This chain's CDR3 is CASSFGQGWLEQYF. The CDR3 DNA is TGTGCCAGCAGTTTTGGTCAGGGATGGTTAGAGCAGTACTTC.

The chain uses TRBV27 and TRBJ2-7; the match to TRBD1 covers 8 bases. Looked up from germline, CDR1 is MNHEY and CDR2 is SMNVEV (reference sequence). The CDR3 loop spans 14 amino acids. V was clipped by 6 bases and J by 3 bases; unmatched bases: 7. As DNA, the CDR3 is TGTGCCAGCAGCAGGGACAGGTACTTCTACGAGCAGTACTTC. Protein: CASSRDRYFYEQYF.

V is TRBV2 and J is TRBJ1-2; D is possibly TRBD1 (5 bases). Looked up from germline, CDR1 is SNHLY and CDR2 is FYNNEI. The CDR3 contains 11 residues. Trimming took off 7 bases at V and 12 bases at J, with 15 bases between the two ends. The CDR3 coding sequence is TGTGCCAGCAAGACTCGGGGGGTGAACACCTTC. Its protein product is CASKTRGVNTF.

The chain has TRBV6-5 and TRBJ1-4; 8 bases agree with TRBD1. The CDR3 length is 15 residues. V was clipped by 6 bases and J by 7 bases; unmatched bases: 10. The germline gives CDR1 MNHEY, CDR2 SVGAGI. CDR3 residues: CASRTGTGGVEKLFF. As DNA, the CDR3 is TGTGCCAGCAGAACCGGGACAGGAGGTGTTGAAAAACTGTTTTTT.

The chain couples TRBV6-1 to TRBJ2-7; 10 nucleotides line up with TRBD1. V was pared by 3 bases and J by 2 bases, with 7 bases of the junction left unmatched. The CDR3 covers 16 residues. Germline loops: CDR1 MNHNS, CDR2 SASEGT. The CDR3 DNA reads as TGTGCCAGCAGTGAGGCTGGACAGGGGGATCCCTACGAGCAGTACTTC. Translating gives CASSEAGQGDPYEQYF.

In DNA, the CDR3 is TGTGCCAGCTCACCGGACTGGGATAGTGCTAATGAAAAACTGTTTTTT. Translated, it gives CASSPDWDSANEKLFF. The chain joins TRBV18 to TRBJ1-4; D is unclear. V lost 3 bases to trimming and J lost 3 bases, with 14 bases between them. This CDR3 is built from 16 residues. Germline-derived CDR1 and CDR2 are KGHSH and LQKENI.